This T cell receptor (beta chain) was profiled in a study of radiotherapy plus CTLA-4 blockade in lung cancer. Measured with immunoSEQ multiplex PCR; TCRdb has only the in-frame clones, and not every one. The table has more than 50,000 clones, approximately 79% seen once. This sequence originates from a human donor with non-small cell lung cancer who had a complete response to radiotherapy plus ipilimumab. Sequencing used peripheral blood, obtained from a patient treated with radiotherapy plus ipilimumab.

DNA of the CDR3: TGCGCCAGCAGCAGGTCTAGCGGAGGGGGGCACAATGAGCAGTTCTTC. Protein product: CASSRSSGGGHNEQFF. This chain connects TRBV5-1 to TRBJ2-1, with TRBD2 as a possible D gene (7 bases). V was clipped by 4 bases and J by 5 bases, with 19 bases between them. The CDR3 runs to 16 residues. Germline CDR1 SGHRS, CDR2 YFSETQ.